These 21 T cell receptor beta chains were all obtained from the same sample, sequenced in a study of T cells in Graves' hyperthyroidism and ophthalmopathy (dated by TCRdb to about 2019). Receptors were amplified or captured by multiplex PCR. Instrument on record: Illumina HiSeq 2000. The TCR beta CDR3 regions were amplified from the RNA transcripts. For the first round of RT-PCR on the TCR CDR3, the HTBI primer set was used together with the Qiagen OneStep RT-PCR kit. Using fastp at Q25 and MiXCR, TCRdb reprocessed the public reads and kept productive beta chains. Each entry is one CDR3 protein sequence, shown with its most common DNA and genes. The sample table shows roughly 580,000 distinct CDR3 sequences, and about 14% are seen once. The biggest ten clones account for 5.5% to 7.5% of the sample. The specimen sequenced was blood. These receptors were collected from a woman aged 25-40 years with Graves' hyperthyroidism that later progressed to Graves' ophthalmopathy.

As regards this clonotype: It may be a read error: a sequence one base away is much more abundant. V and J are TRBV6-2 or TRBV6-3 and TRBJ1-3; the D is unclear. In germline, CDR1 is MNHEY, CDR2 SVGEGT. Trimming cost V 6 bases and J 3 bases, with 9 bases left between them. The CDR3 totals 13 residues. For the CDR3, the DNA is TGTGCCAGCAGCTCAGACTATGGAAACACCATATATTTT. It translates to CASSSDYGNTIYF.

This clonotype has ten or more counts. The chain couples TRBV19 to TRBJ1-5; D call uncertain. Germline CDR1 reads LNHDA; CDR2 reads SQIVND (reference sequence). V dropped 5 bases and J dropped 1 base, with 6 bases sitting between them. The CDR3 is 13 residues long. The CDR3 reads CASSLTSNQPQHF. Here the CDR3 DNA reads TGTGCCAGTAGTCTGACAAGCAATCAGCCCCAGCATTTT.

This clonotype was picked up many times. CDR3 sequence reads: CASSLRGSKETQYF. In DNA, the CDR3 is TGTGCCAGCAGCTTACGCGGGAGTAAGGAGACCCAGTACTTC. The chain carries TRBV7-9 and TRBJ2-5; 7 bases line up with TRBD2. V shed 2 bases, J shed 5 bases, and the junction held 5 bases outside the gene matches. The CDR3 sequence is 14 residues long. The germline V gene has CDR1 SEHNR and CDR2 FQNEAQ (reference sequence).

This clonotype has at least ten counts. V gene TRBV7-2 combines with J gene TRBJ2-1, with D perhaps given as TRBD1 or TRBD2 (6 bases each). This CDR3 spans 16 amino acids. Looked up from germline, CDR1 is SGHTA and CDR2 is FQGNSA. V dropped 2 bases and J dropped 8 bases, with 19 bases sitting between them. CDR3 nucleotide sequence: TGTGCCAGCAGCTTAATAGGGACCCGGGGGCCGGATGAGCAGTTCTTC. It translates to CASSLIGTRGPDEQFF.

This clonotype was counted a few times. The gene calls are TRBV29-1 and TRBJ1-1; tentatively, D is TRBD1 (5 bases). This CDR3 spans 12 amino acids. Germline V gene data show CDR1 as SQVTM and CDR2 as ANQGSEA. Trimming left V 2 bases short and J 11 bases short, with 15 bases between. CDR3 sequence (DNA): TGCAGCGTTGAATCGCGGGGGGGTACGGCTTTCTTT. It specifies CSVESRGGTAFF.

At least ten counts were recorded for this clonotype. This chain uses TRBV11-2 with TRBJ2-2; a weak D match, TRBD1 (5 bases). Between the trimmed V and J ends, which lost 8 bases and 4 bases, there was a span of 20 bases. Germline CDR1 is SGHAT and CDR2 is FQNNGV. CDR3 size: 16 residues. The CDR3 DNA reads as TGTGCCAGCGGCAGGGAAGCCATGGTTGGCACCGGGGAGCTGTTTTTT. Translated: CASGREAMVGTGELFF.

The table lists this clonotype with many counts. The genes are TRBV12-3 or TRBV12-4 and TRBJ2-1, with TRBD2 identical over 8 bases. The CDR3 is 15 residues long. After removal of 4 bases from V and 8 bases from J, the junction contained 10 bases not matched to a gene. CDR3 coding DNA: TGTGCCAGCAGTTCCTCGGATCCGGGGGGGGATGAGCAGTTCTTC. Amino acids: CASSSSDPGGDEQFF.

There are many counts of this clonotype. The DNA of the CDR3 is TGTGCCAGCAGTTACTCGGCAGGCACCGAAATCCAAGAGACCCAGTACTTC. Protein: CASSYSAGTEIQETQYF. The chain employs TRBV6-5 and TRBJ2-5, with D unresolved. V gave up 0 bases and J gave up 1 base, with 15 bases separating them. Germline V CDR1 and CDR2: MNHEY, SVGAGI. The length of the CDR3 is 17 residues.

This clonotype has a count of ten or more. The chain recombines TRBV2 with TRBJ2-2; D gene uncertain. Trimming cost V 7 bases and J 7 bases, with 7 bases left between them. The CDR3 sequence is 11 residues long. Germline CDR1 is SNHLY and CDR2 is FYNNEI. In nucleotides, the CDR3 is TGTGCCAGCAACGAAGGCGGGGAGCTGTTTTTT. Protein sequence: CASNEGGELFF.

This clonotype turned up a few times. The V gene is TRBV6-1, the J gene TRBJ2-2; weak D call: TRBD1 (6 bases). The CDR3 contains 17 residues. V lost 1 base to trimming and J lost 4 bases, with 16 bases between them. Germline assignment: CDR1 MNHNS and CDR2 SASEGT. The chain's CDR3 is CASSEGPSQGSTGELFF. CDR3 in DNA: TGTGCCAGCAGTGAAGGCCCCTCCCAGGGGAGCACCGGGGAGCTGTTTTTT.

This clonotype occurred many times. This sequence joins TRBV3-1 and TRBJ1-5; 9 bases are a match to TRBD1. The V and J ends lost 3 bases and 5 bases, in that order; junction bases with no gene match: 5. Germline-derived CDR1 and CDR2 are LGHDT and YNNKEL (reference sequence). CDR3 size: 15 residues. CDR3 residues: CASSHGTGPDQPQHF. The CDR3 bases are TGTGCCAGCAGCCACGGGACAGGGCCTGATCAGCCCCAGCATTTT.

The sample holds many counts of this clonotype. The chain uses TRBV7-2 and TRBJ1-1; maybe TRBD1 (5 bases). The germline V gene encodes CDR1 SGHTA and CDR2 FQGNSA. The V end was cut by 5 bases, the J end by 0 bases, with 22 bases between. The CDR3 sequence is 18 residues long. The CDR3: CASSVGAPIGAMNTEAFF. The CDR3 bases are TGTGCCAGCAGCGTTGGGGCCCCGATAGGGGCCATGAACACTGAAGCTTTCTTT.

This clonotype showed up many times. The rearrangement joins TRBV29-1 to TRBJ2-3; D remains unclear. The germline V and J ends were trimmed by 3 bases and 6 bases, with 4 bases remaining between them. Germline CDR1 SQVTM, CDR2 ANQGSEA. This CDR3 region has 10 residues. The CDR3 sequence is CSVETDTQYF. The CDR3 DNA reads TGCAGCGTTGAGACGGATACGCAGTATTTT.

On this clonotype itself: A much larger clone differs by one base, so this may be a read error. The rearrangement uses TRBV3-1 and TRBJ1-2; TRBD1 matches 7 bases. V was pared by 7 bases and J by 6 bases, with 11 bases of the junction left unmatched. This CDR3 spans 14 amino acids. CDR1 and CDR2 (germline): LGHDT, YNNKEL (reference sequence). Here the CDR3 reads CASNHSTGTNGYTF. Written as DNA, the CDR3 is TGTGCCAGCAACCACTCGACAGGGACAAATGGCTACACCTTC.

The rearrangement uses TRBV5-1 and TRBJ2-2, with 7 bases identical to TRBD1. Germline V gives CDR1 SGHRS, CDR2 YFSETQ. This CDR3 is 16 amino acids long. V lost 3 bases and J lost 6; bases outside the gene matches: 11. The CDR3 nucleotides read TGCGCCAGCAGCTGGGGGACAGCTGGTTTTGCCGGGGAGCTGTTTTTT. It is translated as CASSWGTAGFAGELFF.

This clonotype was counted many times. The rearrangement joins TRBV27 to TRBJ1-1; D remains ambiguous. CDR3 length: 14 amino acids. Deletions cut 3 bases from V and 2 bases from J, with 10 bases between. The germline V gene has CDR1 MNHEY and CDR2 SMNVEV (reference sequence). The CDR3 loop is CASSFAPANTEAFF. The DNA for the CDR3 is TGTGCCAGCAGTTTCGCTCCGGCAAACACTGAAGCTTTCTTT.

This clonotype was found many times. V gene TRBV29-1 combines with J gene TRBJ2-4; D might be TRBD2 (7 bases). With 4 bases removed from V and 6 bases from J, the gap between germline ends came to 13 bases. From germline, CDR1 is SQVTM and CDR2 ANQGSEA. This CDR3 comprises 13 residues. Here the CDR3 DNA reads TGCAGCGTTGTGCCAGGGGAGGGAAACATTCAGTACTTC. It translates to CSVVPGEGNIQYF.

In its sample, this clonotype was seen many times. The rearrangement uses TRBV9 and TRBJ1-1; 7 bases line up with TRBD1. V shed 3 bases and J 0 bases; nucleotides not matched to a gene: 2. Germline CDR1 is SGDLS and CDR2 is YYNGEE. This CDR3 spans 14 amino acids. This chain's CDR3 is CASSAGTVNTEAFF. The CDR3 region has the DNA TGTGCCAGCAGCGCCGGGACAGTGAACACTGAAGCTTTCTTT.

This clonotype was observed a handful of times. Compared with germline, one end of the junction differs, possibly owing to a read error. The chain couples TRBV7-7 to TRBJ2-2; D gene unclear. This CDR3 has 15 residues. Germline V gives CDR1 SSHAT, CDR2 FNYEAQ (reference sequence). The CDR3, as DNA: TGTGCTAGCAGCCCCGTCTCTTTTAACACCGGGGAGCTGTTTTTT. Amino acids: CASSPVSFNTGELFF.

The chain uses TRBV28 and TRBJ2-7; D possibly uses TRBD1 or TRBD2 (5 bases each). The CDR3 has 14 amino acids. V was shortened by 7 bases and J by 5 bases, with 18 bases between the two germline ends. Germline lookup yields CDR1 MDHEN and CDR2 SYDVKM. The CDR3 DNA reads TGTGCCAGCACCCTCCCGGGGCAGAGCGACGAGCAGTACTTC. Protein sequence: CASTLPGQSDEQYF.

This clonotype has a count of ten or more. This chain connects TRBV6-2 or TRBV6-3 to TRBJ1-1, with 10 bases identical to TRBD1. The CDR3 extends over 14 amino acids. Germline assignment: CDR1 MNHEY and CDR2 SVGEGT. Trimming removed 5 bases from V and 2 bases from J; junction bases left unmatched: 2. CDR3 region: CASSGTGANTEAFF. As DNA, the CDR3 is TGTGCCAGCAGTGGGACAGGGGCTAACACTGAAGCTTTCTTT.